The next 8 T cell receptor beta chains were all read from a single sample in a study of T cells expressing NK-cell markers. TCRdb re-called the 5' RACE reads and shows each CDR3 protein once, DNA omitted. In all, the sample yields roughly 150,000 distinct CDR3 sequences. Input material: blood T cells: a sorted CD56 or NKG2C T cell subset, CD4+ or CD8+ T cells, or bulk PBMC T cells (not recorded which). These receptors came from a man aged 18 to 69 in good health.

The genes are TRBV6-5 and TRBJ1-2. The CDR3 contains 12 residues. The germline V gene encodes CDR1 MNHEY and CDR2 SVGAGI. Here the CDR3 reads CASSYSGYGYTF.

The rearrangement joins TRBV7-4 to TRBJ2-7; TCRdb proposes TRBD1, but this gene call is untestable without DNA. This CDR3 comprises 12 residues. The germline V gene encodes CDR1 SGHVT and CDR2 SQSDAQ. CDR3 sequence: CASDRGDYEQYF.

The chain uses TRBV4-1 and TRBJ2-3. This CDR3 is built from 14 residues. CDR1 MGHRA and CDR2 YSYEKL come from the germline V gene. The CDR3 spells CASSQDFSGDTQYF.

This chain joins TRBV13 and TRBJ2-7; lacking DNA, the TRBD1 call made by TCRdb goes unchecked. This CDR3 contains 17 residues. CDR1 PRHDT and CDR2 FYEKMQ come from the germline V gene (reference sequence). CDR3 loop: CASSLGLAGAGTYEQYF.

The CDR3 sequence is CAGVTSRYQGQGVDEQYF. The rearrangement links TRBV2 to TRBJ2-7; absent DNA, TCRdb's TRBD1 call cannot be checked. This CDR3 spans 18 amino acids. Germline CDR1 is SNHLY and CDR2 is FYNNEI.

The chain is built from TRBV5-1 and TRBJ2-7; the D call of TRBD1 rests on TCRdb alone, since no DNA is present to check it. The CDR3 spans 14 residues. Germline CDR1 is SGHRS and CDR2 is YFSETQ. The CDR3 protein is CASSARVDSYEQYF.

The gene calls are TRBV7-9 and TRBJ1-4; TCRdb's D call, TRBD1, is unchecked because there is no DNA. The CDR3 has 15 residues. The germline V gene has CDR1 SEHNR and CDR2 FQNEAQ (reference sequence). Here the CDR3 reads CASTDPGTGNEKLFF. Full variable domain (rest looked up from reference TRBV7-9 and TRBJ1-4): DTGVSQNPRHKITKRGQNVTFRCDPISEHNRLYWYRQTLGQGPEFLTYFQNEAQLEKSRLLSDRFSAERPKGSFSTLEIQRTEQGDSAMYLCASTDPGTGNEKLFFGSGTQLSVL.

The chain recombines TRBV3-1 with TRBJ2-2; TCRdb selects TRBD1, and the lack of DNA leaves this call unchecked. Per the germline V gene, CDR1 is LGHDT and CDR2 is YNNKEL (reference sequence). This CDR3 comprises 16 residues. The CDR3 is CASSQDPDRNTGEPFF.